These 9 T cell receptor beta chains originate from one sample sequenced in a study of CD8 T cells in ankylosing spondylitis listed by TCRdb under 2017. What the authors observed across the whole study: Blood from ankylosing spondylitis patients appeared to be characterized by a TCR beta motif made up of under ten highly homologous amino acid variants.

No antigen is known for these receptors. The library came from 5' RACE. The sequencer was an Illumina HiSeq 2500. TCRdb reworked the public reads: Q25 trimming with fastp, MiXCR clone assembly, productive beta chains retained. Entries that share a CDR3 protein sequence are merged under the most common genes and DNA. This sample holds some 450,000 distinct CDR3 sequences; approximately 17% were observed only once. Clones ranked in the top ten supply approximately 1% of the sample. Sequenced: blood, either unsorted or a sorted T cell fraction (not recorded which). Receptors were obtained from a male donor with ankylosing spondylitis.

Points on this clonotype: The junction shows a germline mismatch at one end, possibly a read error. The rearrangement uses TRBV20-1 and TRBJ2-1, with D perhaps TRBD2 (6 bases). The CDR3 is made up of 15 amino acids. Germline-derived CDR1 and CDR2 are DFQATT and SNEGSKA (reference sequence). CDR3 DNA: TGCAGTGCCAGAGAGCGGGCCGGCCCGTACAATGAGCAGTTCTTC. Amino acids: CSARERAGPYNEQFF.

J is TRBJ1-4 and V is TRBV7-9; 7 nucleotides align to TRBD1. With 5 bases clipped from V and 8 bases from J, the junction kept 8 bases outside the gene matches. Per germline, CDR1 SEHNR and CDR2 FQNEAQ (reference sequence). This CDR3 region has 14 residues. In DNA form, the CDR3 reads TGTGCCAGCAGCGCTTCCGGGACAGAAGAAAAACTGTTTTTT. It is translated as CASSASGTEEKLFF.

The chain has TRBV20-1 and TRBJ2-7, with D hard to call. The germline V gene encodes CDR1 DFQATT and CDR2 SNEGSKA (reference sequence). V shed 1 base and J shed 2 bases, with 9 bases lying between them. The CDR3 runs 13 residues. In nucleotides, the CDR3 is TGCAGTGCTAGAGGACAAGAGACCTACGAGCAGTACTTC. Protein sequence: CSARGQETYEQYF.

This clonotype was recorded at least ten times. V usage is TRBV5-6 and J usage is TRBJ1-1, with 8 bases identical to TRBD1. Germline CDR1 SGHDT, CDR2 YYEEEE. The V and J ends lost 3 bases and 0 bases, in that order; junction bases with no gene match: 1. The CDR3 totals 14 residues. The CDR3 coding sequence is TGTGCCAGCAGCTGGACAGGGATGAACACTGAAGCTTTCTTT. It specifies CASSWTGMNTEAFF. The whole variable domain, remainder taken from reference TRBV5-6 and TRBJ1-1, is DAGVTQSPTHLIKTRGQQVTLRCSPKSGHDTVSWYQQALGQGPQFIFQYYEEEERQRGNFPDRFSGHQFPNYSSELNVNALLLGDSALYLCASSWTGMNTEAFFGQGTRLTVV.

J is TRBJ1-3 and V is TRBV7-9; 10 nucleotides agree with TRBD1. Trimming removed 7 bases from V and 4 bases from J; junction bases left unmatched: 10. The CDR3 is 16 residues long. Germline V gives CDR1 SEHNR, CDR2 FQNEAQ (reference sequence). In DNA, the CDR3 is TGTGCCAGCAACCCGGACAGGGGGAAGTCGGGAAACACCATATATTTT. Amino acid sequence: CASNPDRGKSGNTIYF. The variable domain in full, completed from reference TRBV7-9 and TRBJ1-3, reads DTGVSQNPRHKITKRGQNVTFRCDPISEHNRLYWYRQTLGQGPEFLTYFQNEAQLEKSRLLSDRFSAERPKGSFSTLEIQRTEQGDSAMYLCASNPDRGKSGNTIYFGEGSWLTVV.

This clonotype was seen a few times. V gene TRBV7-2 combines with J gene TRBJ1-1; TRBD1 agrees at 7 bases. Looked up from germline, CDR1 is SGHTA and CDR2 is FQGNSA. With 5 bases clipped from V and 3 bases from J, the junction kept 6 bases outside the gene matches. CDR3 length: 14 amino acids. CDR3 DNA: TGTGCCAGCAGCCAGATGACAGGGTACACTGAAGCTTTCTTT. Amino acids: CASSQMTGYTEAFF.

The chain carries TRBV20-1 and TRBJ2-6; D uncertain. V was trimmed by 5 bases and J by 0 bases, leaving 8 bases between them. The length of the CDR3 is 14 residues. Per the germline V gene, CDR1 is DFQATT and CDR2 is SNEGSKA (reference sequence). CDR3 nucleotides: TGCAGTGCTCTCAGCCTCTCTGGGGCCAACGTCCTGACTTTC. Translated, it gives CSALSLSGANVLTF.

V and J are TRBV11-2 and TRBJ1-6, with D unresolved. V gave up 5 bases and J gave up 3 bases, with 8 bases separating them. The CDR3 spans 14 residues. Germline assignment: CDR1 SGHAT and CDR2 FQNNGV. CDR3 sequence reads: CASSSVGYNSPLHF. CDR3 sequence (DNA): TGTGCCAGCAGCAGTGTGGGCTATAATTCACCCCTCCACTTT.

This clonotype was seen a handful of times. This chain joins TRBV6-6 and TRBJ2-5; perhaps TRBD2 as D (6 bases). The ends were cut back, 4 bases at V and 7 bases at J, with 13 bases in the middle. The germline gives CDR1 MNHNY, CDR2 SVGAGI (reference sequence). There are 13 residues in the CDR3. CDR3 bases: TGTGCCAGCAGTTCGGGGGTTTGGGGGACCCAGTACTTC. It encodes CASSSGVWGTQYF.